A single sample is the source of the 13 T cell receptor beta chains below, sequenced in a study of cytomegalovirus exposure and HLA in healthy donors. Vbeta (60) and Jbeta (13) primers were used in the PCR. Some clones are missing from TCRdb's copy, which holds only in-frame ones; the method was immunoSEQ multiplex PCR. The sample lists around 53,000 clones, roughly four fifths seen once, with around 1.4% in the top ten. Sequencing used PBMCs. Receptors originate from a man aged 30 to 39 in good health and CMV-seronegative.

The V gene is TRBV6-5, the J gene TRBJ2-1, with 12 nucleotides matching TRBD2. V was clipped by 7 bases and J by 10 bases; unmatched bases: 5. The V gene's germline CDR1 is MNHEY and CDR2 SVGAGI. The CDR3 runs 13 residues. The CDR3 here is CASTLAGGREQFF. CDR3 in DNA: TGTGCCAGCACCCTAGCGGGGGGGCGGGAGCAGTTCTTC.

V gene TRBV5-1 combines with J gene TRBJ2-1; D unresolved. The V gene lost 0 bases and the J gene lost 4 bases, with 8 bases spanning the gap. The germline gives CDR1 SGHRS, CDR2 YFSETQ. CDR3 length equals 14 residues. Here the CDR3 reads CASSLGALYNEQFF. In DNA, the CDR3 is TGCGCCAGCAGCTTGGGGGCCCTTTACAATGAGCAGTTCTTC.

The chain couples TRBV10-3 to TRBJ1-2, with 9 bases aligning to TRBD1. The germline CDR1 and CDR2 sequences are ENHRY and SYGVKD. This CDR3 region has 15 residues. Trimming at V came to 2 bases and at J to 4 bases, leaving 5 bases not matched to a gene. As DNA, the CDR3 is TGTGCCATCAGTGAGCGGACAGGGGATACCTATGGCTACACCTTC. Amino acid sequence: CAISERTGDTYGYTF.

V gene TRBV11-3 combines with J gene TRBJ2-7, with 10 bases that match TRBD2. Trimming at V came to 5 bases and at J to 3 bases, leaving 10 bases not matched to a gene. The CDR3 has 16 amino acids. Germline V gives CDR1 SGHNT, CDR2 YENEEA. The DNA of the CDR3 is TGTGCCAGCAGCACACGGCTAGCGGGGGTACACTACGAGCAGTACTTC. Its translation: CASSTRLAGVHYEQYF. Based on the CDR3 plus reference TRBV11-3 and TRBJ2-7, the full variable domain is EAGVVQSPRYKIIEKKQPVAFWCNPISGHNTLYWYLQNLGQGPELLIRYENEEAVDDSQLPKDRFSAERLKGVDSTLKIQPAELGDSAVYLCASSTRLAGVHYEQYFGPGTRLTVT.

V is TRBV7-6 and J is TRBJ1-2; TRBD1 agrees at 7 bases. This CDR3 is 13 amino acids long. The V and J ends lost 1 base and 7 bases, in that order; junction bases with no gene match: 3. The germline CDR1 and CDR2 sequences are SGHVS and FNYEAQ. The CDR3, as DNA: TGTGCCAGCAGCTTAGGACAGGGTTCTGGCTACACCTTC. Translated, it gives CASSLGQGSGYTF.

The CDR3 DNA is TGTGCCAGCAGCCCGTACGGGACAGTCACAGATACGCAGTATTTT. It translates to CASSPYGTVTDTQYF. V gene TRBV7-2 combines with J gene TRBJ2-3; TRBD1 aligns across 7 bases. After removal of 5 bases from V and 2 bases from J, the junction contained 7 bases not matched to a gene. Germline V CDR1 and CDR2: SGHTA, FQGNSA. The CDR3 is 15 amino acids.

The chain couples TRBV19 to TRBJ1-4; TRBD1 is a possible D gene (5 bases). In germline, CDR1 is LNHDA, CDR2 SQIVND (reference sequence). The V end was cut by 10 bases, the J end by 4 bases, with 19 bases between. This CDR3 is 15 amino acids long. The CDR3 sequence: CATGLSGRLNEKLFF. The CDR3 bases are TGTGCCACGGGACTGTCAGGACGGCTTAATGAAAAACTGTTTTTT.

This rearrangement joins TRBV6-5 to TRBJ1-5, with 11 bases matching TRBD1. Germline CDR1 MNHEY, CDR2 SVGAGI. CDR3 length: 16 amino acids. Germline trimming cut 3 bases from V and 1 base from J; bases unmatched to any gene: 2. The CDR3 protein is CASSYGQGASNQPQHF. CDR3 bases: TGTGCCAGCAGTTATGGACAGGGGGCAAGCAATCAGCCCCAGCATTTT.

This clone was observed a single time. V usage is TRBV2 and J usage is TRBJ2-3; 9 bases agree with TRBD2. Per the germline V gene, CDR1 is SNHLY and CDR2 is FYNNEI. The V and J ends lost 2 bases and 2 bases, in that order; junction bases with no gene match: 2. The CDR3 covers 15 residues. The CDR3 protein is CASSERLAVTDTQYF. For the CDR3, the DNA is TGTGCCAGCAGTGAAAGACTAGCGGTCACAGATACGCAGTATTTT.

The chain uses TRBV4-2 and TRBJ2-1, with a tentative D call TRBD1 (6 bases). V lost 0 bases and J 2 bases, leaving 11 bases between the germline ends. CDR3 length: 16 amino acids. Germline CDR1 reads LGHNA; CDR2 reads YNFKEQ. The CDR3 DNA reads as TGTGCCAGCAGCCAAGATCAGTCAGGGGCCTACAATGAGCAGTTCTTC. As protein: CASSQDQSGAYNEQFF.

V and J are TRBV4-1 and TRBJ2-7; D not certain. Germline V gene lookup returns CDR1 MGHRA and CDR2 YSYEKL. This CDR3 comprises 14 residues. Deletions cut 0 bases from V and 0 bases from J, with 6 bases between. The CDR3 coding sequence is TGCGCCAGCAGCCAAGATCTGGCCTCCTACGAGCAGTACTTC. Its translation is CASSQDLASYEQYF.

The V and J genes are TRBV7-9 and TRBJ1-1, with 11 bases identical to TRBD1. V was clipped by 2 bases and J by 7 bases; unmatched bases: 12. This CDR3 comprises 17 residues. Germline V gene sequence: CDR1 SEHNR, CDR2 FQNEAQ (reference sequence). CDR3 nucleotide sequence: TGTGCCAGCAGCTTACCTTACCGTCTGGGACAGGGGGGTGAAGCTTTCTTT. Its protein is CASSLPYRLGQGGEAFF.

This chain connects TRBV30 to TRBJ2-7; D unresolved. The CDR3 contains 15 residues. Germline V gene lookup returns CDR1 GTSNPN and CDR2 SVGIG (reference sequence). With 0 bases removed from V and 4 bases from J, the gap between germline ends came to 16 bases. CDR3 in amino acids: CAWSVSAGSFYEQYF. The DNA of the CDR3 is TGTGCCTGGAGTGTATCGGCAGGCAGTTTTTACGAGCAGTACTTC.